The present T cell receptor beta chain was sequenced within a study of T cell repertoires in cytomegalovirus infection. Overall study context: Use of recently identified HLA-C-restricted and well-studied HLA-B-restricted CMV epitopes was part of the study. It can be stated that public TCR beta signatures indicated CMV infection as well as a matching HLA type.

Notes on the study in general: Summed frequency of public TCR beta families distinguished CMV carriers with the relevant HLA. CMV-specific HLA-C-restricted TCR beta clonotypes dominated the ex vivo response.

Concerning this clonotype: What it binds is unknown.

The CDR3 is 12 residues long. Trimming pared 6 bases from V and 8 bases from J, leaving 11 bases between. TCRdb analysed the reads with MiXCR anew, one entry per CDR3 protein. The sample contains around 540,000 distinct CDR3 sequences, roughly a third of which appear only once. The sample was cultured PBMCs, taken from culture after CMV antigen stimulation. This clonotype originated in a human donor in good health (CMV status not recorded). Some clones in this sample may be carry-over from other donors' samples. The J gene is TRBJ1-5, the V gene TRBV12-3 or TRBV12-4, with D possibly being TRBD1 (6 bases). The CDR3 sequence is CASSRGQEPQHF. The CDR3 nucleotides are TGTGCCAGCAGCCGGGGACAAGAGCCCCAGCATTTT.